One sample yielded the 3 T cell receptor beta chains listed below, sequenced in a study of OX40 agonist ivuxolimab in advanced cancers. Sequencing used immunoSEQ multiplex PCR; TCRdb keeps in-frame clones, though not all of them. The repertoire holds roughly 65,000 clones, with nearly 85% as singletons. The source material was CD4+ or CD8+ T cells sorted from blood, sampled in a trial of the OX40 agonist ivuxolimab. The receptors originated from an adult with an advanced solid tumor such as melanoma, head and neck, liver or kidney cancer.

This chain links TRBV27 with TRBJ1-2, with a possible D match to TRBD1 (6 bases). This CDR3 contains 14 residues. Trimming took 2 bases from V and 5 from J, leaving 12 bases between them. Germline V gene lookup returns CDR1 MNHEY and CDR2 SMNVEV (reference sequence). CDR3 nucleotides: TGTGCCAGCAGTTTAACTGGGGGCTGGTATGGCTACACCTTC. Translated, it gives CASSLTGGWYGYTF.

The rearrangement joins TRBV5-1 to TRBJ2-1; D is perhaps TRBD1 (6 bases). Trimming removed 3 bases from V and 6 bases from J, with 10 bases in between. The CDR3 loop spans 13 amino acids. CDR1 is SGHRS, CDR2 YFSETQ, per germline. The DNA of the CDR3 is TGCGCCAGCAGCTCCACAGGGATCAATGAGCAGTTCTTC. Encoded protein: CASSSTGINEQFF.

This sequence joins TRBV19 and TRBJ1-2; D gene ambiguous. V lost 2 bases and J lost 1, with 8 bases in between. This CDR3 region has 14 residues. CDR1 and CDR2 from the germline V gene are LNHDA and SQIVND (reference sequence). CDR3 nucleotides: TGTGCCAGTAGTATAAGCGATCGTAACTATGGCTACACCTTC. Amino acids: CASSISDRNYGYTF. The full variable domain, completed using reference TRBV19 and TRBJ1-2, is DGGITQSPKYLFRKEGQNVTLSCEQNLNHDAMYWYRQDPGQGLRLIYYSQIVNDFQKGDIAEGYSVSREKKESFPLTVTSAQKNPTAFYLCASSISDRNYGYTFGSGTRLTVV.